The present T cell receptor beta chain was sequenced within a study of CD8 T cells in Susac syndrome. Study-level findings and limits: The number of individuals included in the study's TCR sequencing and HLA analysis was acknowledged as relatively small.

A note on this clonotype: Its antigen is as yet unknown.

CDR1 SGHVS and CDR2 FNYEAQ come from the germline V gene. V dropped 1 base and J dropped 6; count of bases not matched to a gene: 4. The CDR3 consists of 16 residues. Reverse transcription of about 0.5 to 1 ug RNA was performed with random hexamers. Amplification of TCR beta CDR3 across 54 Vbeta and 13 Jbeta was performed with immunoSEQ multiplex PCR. Via MiXCR, TCRdb re-called the immunoSEQ multiplex PCR reads, giving one row per CDR3 protein. Here the sample spans fewer than 200,000 distinct CDR3 sequences, approximately 93% being singletons. The origin of this receptor is a human donor in good health. Sequencing was carried out using CD4+ T cells from PBMCs. V is TRBV7-6 and J is TRBJ2-2; 11 nucleotides agree with TRBD2. The CDR3 nucleotides read TGTGCCAGCAGCTTAGTAGGGACTAGCGGATCCGGGGAGCTGTTTTTT. As protein: CASSLVGTSGSGELFF.